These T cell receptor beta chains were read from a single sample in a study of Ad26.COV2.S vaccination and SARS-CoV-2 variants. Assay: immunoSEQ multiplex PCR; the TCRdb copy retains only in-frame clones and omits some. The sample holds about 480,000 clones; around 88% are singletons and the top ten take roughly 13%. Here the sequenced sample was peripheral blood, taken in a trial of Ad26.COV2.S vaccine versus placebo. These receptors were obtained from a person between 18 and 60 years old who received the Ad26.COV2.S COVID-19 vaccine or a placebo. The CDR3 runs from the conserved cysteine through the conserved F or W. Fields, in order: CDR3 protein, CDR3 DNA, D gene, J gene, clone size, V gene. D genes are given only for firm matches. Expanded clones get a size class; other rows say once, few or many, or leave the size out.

CASSFGARRTSNQPQHF | TGTGCCAGCAGTTTTGGCGCTAGACGGACGAGCAATCAGCCCCAGCATTTT | . | TRBJ1-5 | . | TRBV28
CSARGGYEQYF | TGCAGTGCCAGAGGTGGGTACGAGCAGTACTTC | . | TRBJ2-7 | . | TRBV20-1
CASSGSAEGEQFF | TGTGCCAGCAGCGGATCGGCTGAGGGTGAGCAGTTCTTC | . | TRBJ2-1 | . | TRBV27
CAWSANWVTEAFF | TGTGCCTGGAGTGCAAACTGGGTGACTGAAGCTTTCTTT | . | TRBJ1-1 | . | TRBV30
CASSLVPNTEAFF | TGCGCCAGCAGCTTGGTTCCGAACACTGAAGCTTTCTTT | . | TRBJ1-1 | . | TRBV5-1
CASSLDPVSGELFF | TGCGCCAGCAGCTTGGATCCTGTCTCCGGGGAGCTGTTTTTT | . | TRBJ2-2 | . | TRBV5-1
CASSYSMAASGRRYEQYF | TGTGCCAGCAGTTACTCGATGGCGGCTAGCGGGAGAAGGTACGAGCAGTACTTC | TRBD2 | TRBJ2-7 | once | TRBV6-2/TRBV6-3
CASNLGDQETQYF | TGTGCCAGCAACCTGGGGGACCAAGAGACCCAGTACTTC | . | TRBJ2-5 | . | TRBV28
CASVSGLYEQYF | TGTGCCAGCGTCTCGGGGCTCTACGAGCAGTACTTC | . | TRBJ2-7 | few | TRBV28
CAMLAGNEQFF | TGTGCCATGCTAGCAGGTAATGAGCAGTTCTTC | . | TRBJ2-1 | . | TRBV10-3
CSADHNEQFF | TGCAGTGCTGACCACAATGAGCAGTTCTTC | . | TRBJ2-1 | once | TRBV20-1
CASSRRLAVGQETQYF | TGTGCCAGCAGTCGTAGACTAGCGGTGGGGCAAGAGACCCAGTACTTC | TRBD2 | TRBJ2-5 | . | TRBV6-2/TRBV6-3
CASSRTSGSYEQYF | TGTGCCAGCAGCAGGACTAGCGGCTCCTACGAGCAGTACTTC | TRBD2 | TRBJ2-7 | . | TRBV6-2/TRBV6-3
CASRAGVYGYTF | TGTGCCAGCAGGGCCGGGGTTTATGGCTACACCTTC | . | TRBJ1-2 | . | TRBV25-1
CASSLGVSSYEQYF | TGTGCCAGCAGCTTGGGAGTCAGCTCCTACGAGCAGTACTTC | . | TRBJ2-7 | . | TRBV5-6
CASSPRTGYNSPLHF | TGTGCCAGCTCACCTAGGACAGGATATAATTCACCCCTCCACTTT | TRBD1 | TRBJ1-6 | once | TRBV18
CASSYGTFGDTQYF | TGTGCCAGCAGTTACGGGACCTTCGGAGATACGCAGTATTTT | . | TRBJ2-3 | . | TRBV6-2/TRBV6-3
CASSPSRDREYTF | TGTGCCAGCAGCCCGTCCCGGGACAGGGAGTACACCTTC | TRBD1 | TRBJ1-2 | . | TRBV9
CAILDLIGSYTF | TGTGCCATCCTTGACCTTATTGGGAGCTACACCTTC | . | TRBJ1-2 | . | TRBV10-3
CASSLRGGSGYTF | TGTGCCAGCAGTTTAAGGGGGGGATCTGGCTACACCTTC | . | TRBJ1-2 | . | TRBV12-3/TRBV12-4
CASSPEPPGSSYNEQFF | TGTGCCAGTAGTCCCGAGCCGCCCGGGAGCTCCTACAATGAGCAGTTCTTC | . | TRBJ2-1 | . | TRBV19
CASSYGLIEQYF | TGTGCCAGCAGTTACGGTCTAATTGAGCAGTACTTC | . | TRBJ2-7 | . | TRBV6-2/TRBV6-3
CASSPPPTYEQYF | TGTGCCAGCAGTCCCCCCCCCACCTACGAGCAGTACTTC | . | TRBJ2-7 | . | TRBV28
CASSFRIPYEQYF | TGTGCCAGCAGTTTTCGCATTCCCTACGAGCAGTACTTC | . | TRBJ2-7 | . | TRBV28